What follows are 9 T cell receptor beta chains derived from one specimen sequenced in a study of blood T cells in healthy people across ages. Then a second PCR, running roughly 7 to 11 cycles, was carried out with a sample-barcoded 5' primer and a J-beta primer mix. In TCRdb, the 5' RACE reads were re-called with MiXCR into one record per CDR3 protein. The sample records over 600,000 distinct CDR3 sequences, about 46% being singletons. Sequencing was performed on blood. Every receptor here comes from a man aged 80 or over in good health.

The chain employs TRBV5-1 and TRBJ2-7; 10 bases fit TRBD1. From germline, CDR1 is SGHRS and CDR2 YFSETQ. The V segment lost 4 bases and the J segment 0 bases; nucleotides outside the gene matches: 7. CDR3 length equals 16 residues. In DNA, the CDR3 is TGCGCCAGCAGCGACGGGACAGGGGCTTACTCCTACGAGCAGTACTTC. Residues: CASSDGTGAYSYEQYF.

This sequence joins TRBV10-2 and TRBJ2-1, with 8 bases fitting TRBD2. This CDR3 is 14 amino acids long. V trimming: 7 bases; J trimming: 6 bases; junction bases outside the gene matches: 8. Per the germline V gene, CDR1 is WSHSY and CDR2 is SAAADI. The CDR3 spells CASTGTRGRNEQFF. Here the CDR3 DNA reads TGCGCCAGCACCGGGACTAGGGGTCGCAATGAGCAGTTCTTC.

There are many counts of this clonotype. V and J are TRBV11-3 and TRBJ2-1, with a tentative D call TRBD2 (5 bases). Trimming left V 0 bases short and J 3 bases short, with 12 bases between. CDR1 is SGHNT and CDR2 is YENEEA in the germline V gene. The length of the CDR3 is 16 residues. CDR3 residues: CASSLEAGRNYNEQFF. The CDR3 coding sequence is TGTGCCAGCAGCTTAGAGGCTGGGAGAAACTACAATGAGCAGTTCTTC.

The V and J genes are TRBV6-5 and TRBJ1-1; the D is unclear. Germline V lookup: CDR1 MNHEY, CDR2 SVGAGI. The length of the CDR3 is 13 residues. Trimming stripped 4 bases from V and 1 base from J, with 7 bases between. The CDR3: CASSSWGNTEAFF. The CDR3 bases are TGTGCCAGCAGTTCGTGGGGGAACACTGAAGCTTTCTTT.

This clonotype has a handful of counts. The genes are TRBV30 and TRBJ2-1; D is possibly TRBD1 (6 bases). Per germline, CDR1 GTSNPN and CDR2 SVGIG (reference sequence). This CDR3 region has 13 residues. The V end was cut by 5 bases, the J end by 0 bases, with 8 bases between. The CDR3 loop is CAWDRSSYNEQFF. The CDR3 bases are TGTGCCTGGGACAGGAGCTCCTACAATGAGCAGTTCTTC.

The CDR3 DNA reads TGTGCCAGCAGCTTAAGAGGGACAGGGTTGGAGACCCAGTACTTC. Translated, it gives CASSLRGTGLETQYF. V usage is TRBV7-3 and J usage is TRBJ2-5, with TRBD1 matching over 9 bases. The CDR3 covers 15 residues. V was clipped by 1 base and J by 5 bases; unmatched bases: 5. From germline, CDR1 is SGHTA and CDR2 FQGTGA.

The CDR3 DNA follows: TGCAGTGCTAGCGGGAGGGCGCGTAATGAGCAGTTCTTC. It yields the protein CSASGRARNEQFF. This sequence joins TRBV20-1 and TRBJ2-1; TRBD2 matches at 8 bases. CDR3 length: 13 residues. J gave up 7 bases and V 3 bases, and 5 bases lay outside the gene matches. Germline-derived CDR1 and CDR2 are DFQATT and SNEGSKA (reference sequence).

About this clonotype: Being one base from a much bigger clone, this may be a read error. The V and J genes are TRBV12-3 or TRBV12-4 and TRBJ2-3; 7 bases line up with TRBD2. CDR3 length equals 14 residues. The CDR3 coding sequence is TGTGCCAGCAGTCCCCAGCGGGGCACAGATATGCAGTATTTT. Translated: CASSPQRGTDMQYF.

The rearrangement links TRBV7-8 to TRBJ2-5; 9 bases fit TRBD2. The CDR3 consists of 18 residues. V shed 5 bases and J 5 bases; nucleotides not matched to a gene: 18. Germline loops: CDR1 SGHVS, CDR2 FQNEAQ. The chain's CDR3 is CASSLHGTSSEYVETQYF. The CDR3 DNA reads as TGTGCCAGCAGCCTCCACGGGACTAGCTCTGAATACGTTGAGACCCAGTACTTC.